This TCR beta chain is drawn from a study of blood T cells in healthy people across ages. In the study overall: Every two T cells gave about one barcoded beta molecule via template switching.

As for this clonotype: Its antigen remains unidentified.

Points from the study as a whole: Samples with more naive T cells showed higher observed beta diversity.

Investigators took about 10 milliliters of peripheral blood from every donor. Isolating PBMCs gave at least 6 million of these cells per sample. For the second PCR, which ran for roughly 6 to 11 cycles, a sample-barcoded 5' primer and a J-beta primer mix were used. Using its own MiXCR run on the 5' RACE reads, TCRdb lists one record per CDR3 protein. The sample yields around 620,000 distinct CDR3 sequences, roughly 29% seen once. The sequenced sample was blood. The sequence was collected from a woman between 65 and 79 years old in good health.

The CDR3 protein is CAIGGDSYEQYF. DNA of the CDR3: TGTGCCATCGGGGGGGACTCCTACGAGCAGTACTTC. The J gene is TRBJ2-5, the V gene TRBV10-3, with 7 bases aligning to TRBD2. The J call may not be correct, given that the DNA end is closer to TRBJ2-7. CDR3 length equals 12 residues. Germline V gives CDR1 ENHRY, CDR2 SYGVKD.